These T cell receptor beta chains were read from a single sample in a study of T-cell memory formation after mild COVID-19. Each CDR3 protein is one row after TCRdb ran MiXCR on the 5' RACE reads. Of 110,000 or so distinct CDR3 sequences listed, roughly 20% are singletons. Sequenced input: PBMCs or a T cell subset sorted from them (not recorded which). The receptors come from a man aged 18 to 30 who had mild COVID-19 (a few samples of this study predate the infection). Cell type and time point are not known. Both conserved end residues are part of each CDR3. The D gene is left open where the match is weak. The listing skips clone size in some rows; elsewhere it reads once, few, many or a size class.

D gene,J gene,clone size,V gene,CDR3 protein,CDR3 DNA
TRBD2,TRBJ2-2,-,TRBV24-1,CATSDTGTSAGELFF,TGTGCCACCAGTGACACGGGGACTAGCGCCGGGGAGCTGTTTTTT
-,TRBJ2-7,few,TRBV13,CASSYPGGPDAEQYF,TGTGCCAGCAGCTACCCGGGCGGGCCGGACGCTGAGCAGTACTTC
TRBD2,TRBJ2-7,few,TRBV4-1,CASSQGLAGGTYEQYF,TGCGCCAGCAGCCAAGGCCTAGCGGGGGGAACCTACGAGCAGTACTTC
TRBD1,TRBJ2-7,-,TRBV27,CASSFLGQGSYEQYF,TGTGCCAGCAGTTTCCTCGGACAGGGATCCTACGAGCAGTACTTC
-,TRBJ2-3,-,TRBV7-9,CASSARKGVENTQYF,TGTGCCAGCAGCGCCAGGAAGGGAGTCGAAAATACGCAGTATTTT
TRBD1,TRBJ1-2,-,TRBV29-1,CSATRQGHYGYTF,TGCAGCGCTACTAGACAGGGGCACTATGGCTACACCTTC
-,TRBJ2-3,-,TRBV7-2,CASSLGQGEADTQYF,TGTGCCAGCAGCTTAGGGCAGGGCGAGGCAGATACGCAGTATTTT
-,TRBJ2-3,-,TRBV5-1,CASGGLSTDTQYF,TGCGCCAGCGGGGGTCTTTCCACAGATACGCAGTATTTT
-,TRBJ2-1,-,TRBV3-1,CASSQDSETQFF,TGTGCCAGCAGCCAAGATTCTGAGACCCAGTTCTTC
TRBD1,TRBJ2-3,-,TRBV28,CASSLSLGQGGSTDTQYF,TGTGCCAGCAGTTTATCCCTCGGACAGGGAGGCAGCACAGATACGCAGTATTTT
TRBD2,TRBJ2-3,-,TRBV3-1,CASSQGAGGGTDTQYF,TGTGCCAGCAGCCAAGGGGCGGGAGGAGGCACAGATACGCAGTATTTT